The entry below describes one T cell receptor (beta chain). It has no known antigen specificity. One base away there is no much larger clone; base qualities are not given. The entry originates in a study of control samples from healthy donors and cancer patients (dated by TCRdb to 2020 to 2022). The library was generated by the immunoSEQ multiplex PCR assay. TCRdb's version of the immuneACCESS table is confined to in-frame rearrangements and falls short of the full clone set. An unresolved V gene accounts for under half of the shortfall where checked; the remainder is of unknown origin. The sample includes some 140,000 clones, with less than 90% observed a single time. Just over 8.5% of the sample lies in the top ten. Counted from cysteine to phenylalanine, this CDR3 has 14 amino acids. The CDR3 DNA has 42 bases and is translated from base 1. For this chain, trimming is 6 bases at the V end and 4 bases at the J end, and the number of junction bases without a gene match is 8. The germline V gene (reference sequence) supplies CDR1 MNHEY and CDR2 SMNVEV.

The clonotype was recovered from a young woman in good health. The chain employs TRBV27 and TRBJ1-2; 7 middle bases align to TRBD1. The sequenced sample was blood. The CDR3 loop reads CASSLTGPGYGYTF. The DNA sequence is TGTGCCAGCAGCCTGACAGGGCCGGGCTATGGCTACACCTTC.